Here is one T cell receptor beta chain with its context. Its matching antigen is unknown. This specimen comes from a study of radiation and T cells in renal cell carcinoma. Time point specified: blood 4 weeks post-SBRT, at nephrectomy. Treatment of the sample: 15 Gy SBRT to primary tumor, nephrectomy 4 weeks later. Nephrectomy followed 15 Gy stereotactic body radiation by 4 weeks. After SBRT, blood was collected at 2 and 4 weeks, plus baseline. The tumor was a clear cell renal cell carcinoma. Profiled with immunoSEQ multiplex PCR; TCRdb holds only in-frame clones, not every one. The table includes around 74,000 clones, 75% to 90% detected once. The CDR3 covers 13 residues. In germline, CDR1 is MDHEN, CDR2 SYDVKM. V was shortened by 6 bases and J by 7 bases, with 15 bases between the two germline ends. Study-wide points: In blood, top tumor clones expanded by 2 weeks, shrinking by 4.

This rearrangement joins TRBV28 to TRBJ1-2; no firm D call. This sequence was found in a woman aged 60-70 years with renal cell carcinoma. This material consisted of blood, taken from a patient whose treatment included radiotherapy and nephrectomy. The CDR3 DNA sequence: TGTGCCAGCAGCCCCCCCCAGGTTGGTGGCTACACCTTC. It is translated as CASSPPQVGGYTF.